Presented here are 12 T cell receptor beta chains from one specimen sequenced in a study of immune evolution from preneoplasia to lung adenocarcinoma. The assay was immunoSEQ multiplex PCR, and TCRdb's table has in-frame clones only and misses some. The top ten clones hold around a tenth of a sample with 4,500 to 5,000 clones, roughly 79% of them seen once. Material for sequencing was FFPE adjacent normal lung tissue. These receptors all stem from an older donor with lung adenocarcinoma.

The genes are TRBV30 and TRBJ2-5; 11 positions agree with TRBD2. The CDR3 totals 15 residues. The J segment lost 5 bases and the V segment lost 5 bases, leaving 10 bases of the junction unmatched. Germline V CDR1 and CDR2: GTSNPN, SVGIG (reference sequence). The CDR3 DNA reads TGTGCCTGGGAGTCACTAGCGGGAGCAGGTGAGACCCAGTACTTC. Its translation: CAWESLAGAGETQYF. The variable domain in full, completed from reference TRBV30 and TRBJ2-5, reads SQTIHQWPATLVQPVGSPLSLECTVEGTSNPNLYWYRQAAGRGLQLLFYSVGIGQISSEVPQNLSASRPQDRQFILSSKKLLLSDSGFYLCAWESLAGAGETQYFGPGTRLLVL.

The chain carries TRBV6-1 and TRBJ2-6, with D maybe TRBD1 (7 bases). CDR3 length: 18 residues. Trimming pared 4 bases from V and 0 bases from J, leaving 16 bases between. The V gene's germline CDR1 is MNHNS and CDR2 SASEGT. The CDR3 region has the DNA TGTGCCAGCAGTGCTCCGGGGGACAGTAACTCTGGGGCCAACGTCCTGACTTTC. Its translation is CASSAPGDSNSGANVLTF.

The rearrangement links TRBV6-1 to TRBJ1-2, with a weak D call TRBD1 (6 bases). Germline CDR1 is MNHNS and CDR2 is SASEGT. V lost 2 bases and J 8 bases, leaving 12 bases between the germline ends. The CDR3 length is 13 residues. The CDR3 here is CASSELGAGGYTF. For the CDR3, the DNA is TGTGCCAGCAGTGAACTGGGGGCAGGAGGCTACACCTTC.

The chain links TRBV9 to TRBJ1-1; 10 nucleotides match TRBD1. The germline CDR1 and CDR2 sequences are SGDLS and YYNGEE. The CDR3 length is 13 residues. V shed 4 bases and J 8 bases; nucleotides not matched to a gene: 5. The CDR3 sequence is CASSLRGQGEAFF. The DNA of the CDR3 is TGTGCCAGCAGCTTACGGGGACAGGGGGAAGCTTTCTTT.

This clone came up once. The chain's CDR3 is CASSPRRGSGNTIYF. The CDR3 DNA follows: TGTGCCAGCAGTCCCAGGAGGGGCTCTGGAAACACCATATATTTT. V and J are TRBV6-5 and TRBJ2-2; weak D call: TRBD1 (5 bases). The DNA end favors TRBJ1-3, so the J call may be wrong. Looked up from germline, CDR1 is MNHEY and CDR2 is SVGAGI. The CDR3 sequence is 15 residues long.

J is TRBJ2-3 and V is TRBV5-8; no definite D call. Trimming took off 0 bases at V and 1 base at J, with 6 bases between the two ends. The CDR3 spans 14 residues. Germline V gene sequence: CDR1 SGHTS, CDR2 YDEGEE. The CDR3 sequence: CASSLVVGTDTQYF. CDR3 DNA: TGTGCCAGCAGCTTGGTAGTCGGCACAGATACGCAGTATTTT.

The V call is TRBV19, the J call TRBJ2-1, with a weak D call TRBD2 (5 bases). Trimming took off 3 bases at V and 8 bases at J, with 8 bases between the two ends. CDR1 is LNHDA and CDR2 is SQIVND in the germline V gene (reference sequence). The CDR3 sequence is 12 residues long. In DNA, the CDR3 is TGTGCCAGTAGTATCGGGGAATATGAGCAGTTCTTC. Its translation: CASSIGEYEQFF.

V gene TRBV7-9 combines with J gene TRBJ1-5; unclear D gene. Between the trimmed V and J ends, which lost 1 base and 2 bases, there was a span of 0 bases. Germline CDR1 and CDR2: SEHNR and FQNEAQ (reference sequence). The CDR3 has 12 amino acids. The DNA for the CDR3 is TGTGCCAGCAGCTTAGGCAATCAGCCCCAGCATTTT. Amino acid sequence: CASSLGNQPQHF.

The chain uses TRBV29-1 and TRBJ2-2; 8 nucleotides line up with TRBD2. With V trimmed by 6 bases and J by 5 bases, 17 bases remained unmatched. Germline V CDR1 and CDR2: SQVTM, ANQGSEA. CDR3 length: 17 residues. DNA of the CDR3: TGCAGCGTCGTGACCCAGGGAGCGGGAGAGTATACCGGGGAGCTGTTTTTT. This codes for CSVVTQGAGEYTGELFF.

CDR3 bases: TGTGCCAGCAGCGACGGACGGGAGAACACTGAAGCTTTCTTT. Encoded protein: CASSDGRENTEAFF. This chain connects TRBV5-4 to TRBJ1-1, with D hard to call. Germline CDR1 SGHNT, CDR2 YYREEE (reference sequence). V shed 4 bases and J shed 1 base, with 11 bases lying between them. The CDR3 loop spans 14 amino acids. The full variable domain, completed using reference TRBV5-4 and TRBJ1-1, is ETGVTQSPTHLIKTRGQQVTLRCSSQSGHNTVSWYQQALGQGPQFIFQYYREEENGRGNFPPRFSGLQFPNYSSELNVNALELDDSALYLCASSDGRENTEAFFGQGTRLTVV.

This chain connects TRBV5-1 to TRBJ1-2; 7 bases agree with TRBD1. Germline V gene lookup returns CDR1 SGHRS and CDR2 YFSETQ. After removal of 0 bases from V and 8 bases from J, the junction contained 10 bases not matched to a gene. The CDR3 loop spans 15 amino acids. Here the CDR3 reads CASSLDLDRDSGYTF. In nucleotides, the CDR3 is TGCGCCAGCAGCTTGGACTTAGACAGGGATAGCGGCTACACCTTC.

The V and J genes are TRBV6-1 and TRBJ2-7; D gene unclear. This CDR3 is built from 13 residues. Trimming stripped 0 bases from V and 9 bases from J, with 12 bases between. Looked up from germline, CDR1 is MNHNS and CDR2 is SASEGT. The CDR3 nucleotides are TGTGCCAGCAGTGAAGCAAGGGAACTTAGGCAGTACTTC. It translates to CASSEARELRQYF.